This is a list of T cell receptor beta chains from one sample in a study of blood T cell repertoires in COVID-19. Profiled with immunoSEQ multiplex PCR; TCRdb holds only in-frame clones, not every one. Here the sample spans more than 95,000 clones, roughly 84% being singletons. Sequenced material: peripheral blood. These receptors originate from a human donor in a cohort sampled during active or convalescent COVID-19. Each CDR3 is given with its conserved first and last residue. Each record gives: V gene, D gene, clone size, J gene, CDR3 DNA, CDR3 protein. The D gene is left open where the match is weak. For some rows the clone size is stated as once, few or many, or as a class when expanded; others skip it.

V gene: TRBV5-1; D gene: TRBD2; clone size: .; J gene: TRBJ2-2; CDR3 DNA: TGCGCCAGCAGCCCGGGGCGGCTAGCGGGGTCCGGGGAGCTGTTTTTT; CDR3 protein: CASSPGRLAGSGELFF
V gene: TRBV24-1; D gene: TRBD2; clone size: .; J gene: TRBJ2-3; CDR3 DNA: TGTGCCACCAGTGATTCAGCGGGGGGTTACACAGATACGCAGTATTTT; CDR3 protein: CATSDSAGGYTDTQYF
V gene: TRBV28; D gene: .; clone size: .; J gene: TRBJ2-2; CDR3 DNA: TGTGCCAGCAGTTTATTTTTCGGGGGAGGCACCGGGGAGCTGTTTTTT; CDR3 protein: CASSLFFGGGTGELFF
V gene: TRBV6-5; D gene: .; clone size: .; J gene: TRBJ2-2; CDR3 DNA: TGTGCCAGCACCACCGGGGGTCCGAACACCGGGGAGCTGTTTTTT; CDR3 protein: CASTTGGPNTGELFF
V gene: TRBV30; D gene: .; clone size: .; J gene: TRBJ2-7; CDR3 DNA: TGTGCCTGGAGTCTAGTGGATTACGAGCAGTACTTC; CDR3 protein: CAWSLVDYEQYF
V gene: TRBV4-1; D gene: .; clone size: .; J gene: TRBJ1-5; CDR3 DNA: TGCGCCAGCAGCCAAATCGGGGGGCTCCGCAATCAGCCCCAGCATTTT; CDR3 protein: CASSQIGGLRNQPQHF
V gene: TRBV19; D gene: .; clone size: .; J gene: TRBJ1-5; CDR3 DNA: TGTGCCAGTAGGACAGGACAGCGCAATCAGCCCCAGCATTTT; CDR3 protein: CASRTGQRNQPQHF
V gene: TRBV7-3; D gene: .; clone size: .; J gene: TRBJ1-6; CDR3 DNA: TGTGCCAGCAGCTTAAGCAGGGGTAATAATTCACCCCTCCACTTT; CDR3 protein: CASSLSRGNNSPLHF
V gene: TRBV28; D gene: .; clone size: .; J gene: TRBJ2-7; CDR3 DNA: TGTGCCAGCAGTTTATGGCAGGGGTCCTACGAGCAGTACTTC; CDR3 protein: CASSLWQGSYEQYF
V gene: TRBV4-3; D gene: .; clone size: .; J gene: TRBJ1-5; CDR3 DNA: TGCGCCAGCAGCCAGGCCCATAGCAATCAGCCCCAGCATTTT; CDR3 protein: CASSQAHSNQPQHF
V gene: TRBV5-6; D gene: TRBD2; clone size: .; J gene: TRBJ2-7; CDR3 DNA: TGTGCCAGCAGCGTAGAACTAGCGCCGGAGCAGTACTTC; CDR3 protein: CASSVELAPEQYF
V gene: TRBV7-9; D gene: TRBD1; clone size: .; J gene: TRBJ1-4; CDR3 DNA: TGTGCCAGCAGCCTGGGACAGGTCAATGAAAAACTGTTTTTT; CDR3 protein: CASSLGQVNEKLFF
V gene: TRBV4-2; D gene: .; clone size: .; J gene: TRBJ2-2; CDR3 DNA: TGTGCCAGCAGCCCCCCGTCGGGGTGGACCGGGGAGCTGTTTTTT; CDR3 protein: CASSPPSGWTGELFF
V gene: TRBV24-1; D gene: TRBD1; clone size: .; J gene: TRBJ2-7; CDR3 DNA: TGTGCCACCAGTGACCCGGGGACAGGGAGATACGAGCAGTACTTC; CDR3 protein: CATSDPGTGRYEQYF
V gene: TRBV24-1; D gene: .; clone size: few; J gene: TRBJ1-5; CDR3 DNA: TGTGCCACCAGTGCCCCTCGGAGGGATAGCAATCAGCCCCAGCATTTT; CDR3 protein: CATSAPRRDSNQPQHF
V gene: TRBV7-9; D gene: TRBD2; clone size: .; J gene: TRBJ2-7; CDR3 DNA: TGTGCCAGCAGCCCCCGGGAGGGTAATAGCTACGAGCAGTACTTC; CDR3 protein: CASSPREGNSYEQYF
V gene: TRBV5-1; D gene: .; clone size: .; J gene: TRBJ2-3; CDR3 DNA: TGCGCCAGCAGCGCGTATCCTAGCACAGATACGCAGTATTTT; CDR3 protein: CASSAYPSTDTQYF
V gene: TRBV5-8; D gene: .; clone size: few; J gene: TRBJ1-4; CDR3 DNA: TGTGCCAGCAGTTTCAGGGTGGCAACTAATGAAAAACTGTTTTTT; CDR3 protein: CASSFRVATNEKLFF
V gene: TRBV9; D gene: TRBD1; clone size: .; J gene: TRBJ1-4; CDR3 DNA: TGTGCCAGCAGCCCTCGACAGGGAGGTAATGAAAAACTGTTTTTT; CDR3 protein: CASSPRQGGNEKLFF
V gene: TRBV3-1/TRBV3-2; D gene: TRBD2; clone size: .; J gene: TRBJ2-7; CDR3 DNA: TGTGCCAGCAGCCTCGCGGGGGCCTACGAGCAGTACTTC; CDR3 protein: CASSLAGAYEQYF
V gene: TRBV10-2; D gene: TRBD1; clone size: many; J gene: TRBJ2-1; CDR3 DNA: TGCGCCACCGCGGGACAGGGCAATGAGCAGTTCTTC; CDR3 protein: CATAGQGNEQFF
V gene: TRBV5-1; D gene: .; clone size: .; J gene: TRBJ2-2; CDR3 DNA: TGCGCCAGCAGGAGGGATGCCGGGGAGCTGTTTTTT; CDR3 protein: CASRRDAGELFF
V gene: TRBV27; D gene: TRBD2; clone size: once; J gene: TRBJ2-7; CDR3 DNA: TGTGCCAGCAGTTTAAGGGAGGCTAGCGGGGAACAGTTTTACGAGCAGTACTTC; CDR3 protein: CASSLREASGEQFYEQYF
V gene: TRBV7-9; D gene: .; clone size: .; J gene: TRBJ1-2; CDR3 DNA: TGTGCCAGCGCAGCAATCGCAGGGCAGTGGAATGGCTACACCTTC; CDR3 protein: CASAAIAGQWNGYTF
V gene: TRBV5-5; D gene: .; clone size: .; J gene: TRBJ1-2; CDR3 DNA: TGTGCCAGCAGCTTCTTCGGGGGGCTGGTTAGCTTC; CDR3 protein: CASSFFGGLVSF
V gene: TRBV5-1; D gene: .; clone size: .; J gene: TRBJ2-7; CDR3 DNA: TGCGCCAGCAGCCCGGACATGACAGGAGCCTACGAGCAGTACTTC; CDR3 protein: CASSPDMTGAYEQYF
V gene: TRBV2; D gene: TRBD2; clone size: .; J gene: TRBJ2-2; CDR3 DNA: TGTGCCAGCAGACAGCGGGGCGGAACGAACACCGGGGAGCTGTTTTTT; CDR3 protein: CASRQRGGTNTGELFF
V gene: TRBV12-3/TRBV12-4; D gene: .; clone size: few; J gene: TRBJ1-1; CDR3 DNA: TGTGCCAGCAGTTTCAGGGTGAACACTGAAGCTTTCTTT; CDR3 protein: CASSFRVNTEAFF
V gene: TRBV6-5; D gene: .; clone size: .; J gene: TRBJ1-2; CDR3 DNA: TGTGCCAGCAGTTACGAGGGGGGGTACACCTTC; CDR3 protein: CASSYEGGYTF
V gene: TRBV15; D gene: TRBD1; clone size: .; J gene: TRBJ1-2; CDR3 DNA: TGTGCCACCAGCAGGGGGGGACAGGGTGTTAACTATGGCTACACCTTC; CDR3 protein: CATSRGGQGVNYGYTF
V gene: TRBV19; D gene: TRBD2; clone size: .; J gene: TRBJ2-3; CDR3 DNA: TGTGCCAGTAGGACCGGGACTAGCTACGATACGCAGTATTTT; CDR3 protein: CASRTGTSYDTQYF
V gene: TRBV5-5; D gene: TRBD1; clone size: .; J gene: TRBJ2-2; CDR3 DNA: TGTGCCAGCAGCCCCGGGACAGGGAACACCGGGGAGCTGTTTTTT; CDR3 protein: CASSPGTGNTGELFF
V gene: TRBV6-6; D gene: TRBD1; clone size: .; J gene: TRBJ1-5; CDR3 DNA: TGTGCCAGCAGTCCCCGGTCGGACAGGGAAGGAGGTCAGCCCCAGCATTTT; CDR3 protein: CASSPRSDREGGQPQHF